Listed here is a single T cell receptor (beta chain). This clone showed up just a few times. The specificity of this receptor is unknown. Base qualities are not recorded, but no much larger clone differs from it by a single base. These data originate in a study of blood T cell repertoires in COVID-19 (dated by TCRdb to about 2020). For context, the study as a whole: Samples from collaborators originated in the United States, Italy and Spain and spanned both the acute and convalescent phases of COVID-19. The dataset comprised deeply sampled blood TCRbeta repertoires from subjects exposed to, actively infected with, or recovered from COVID-19. Where HLA class I and class II types were available, the types were taken from metadata supplied by the sample provider, not from assay-based typing. Samples were obtained from the ongoing ImmuneRACE study (first 160 participants) and from about 1,300 subjects provided by 6 global collaborators. The material from the prospective study consisted of cDNA or gDNA derived from T cells, B-cell-depleted T cells, or PBMCs. The repertoires were made available in a free public database intended to serve as a resource for research on the immune response to SARS-CoV-2. Sample metadata almost always included a de-identified subject ID, COVID-19 status, age in years and sex.

The collaborating institutions used their own protocols to collect whole blood in K2EDTA tubes. For TCRbeta analysis, collaborator samples were shipped as frozen whole blood, as isolated PBMCs, or as DNA extracted from either sample type. The immunoSEQ Assay, a bias-controlled multiplex PCR, was used to amplify TCRbeta CDR3 regions from genomic DNA. As for the original processing: The number of nucleated cells in each sample was estimated by amplification of reference gene primers within the assay. To quantify the absolute abundance of each unique TCRbeta CDR3 rearrangement, sequence reads were collapsed and filtered. For each sample, productive Simpson clonality was calculated by taking the square root of Simpson's diversity index across productive rearrangements. This immuneACCESS table, as held by TCRdb, lists in-frame sequences with V and J called but not all clones. Of the missing ones, under half trace to an unresolved V gene in checked studies; the others have no known cause. V, J and clone size are taken as reported in that table, and D and trimming were inferred from the DNA itself. This sample comprises more than 150,000 clones, roughly nine tenths of them detected only once. The top ten clonotypes cover 2.1% of the sample.

The V end loses 0 bases and the J end loses 3 bases, and a stretch of 3 bases separates them. Via the germline V gene (reference sequence), CDR1 is LGHDT and CDR2 YNNKEL. Including cysteine and phenylalanine, the CDR3 has 12 amino acids. Kept here is only the CDR3 DNA, which spans 36 bases and is read in frame from base 1. The full study reports these points: How much clinical and demographic metadata was included differed by source and by participant, and the metadata was provided uncurated.

Source material: peripheral blood. The origin of this receptor is a man aged 70 or older with active or convalescent COVID-19. Rearrangement joined TRBV3-1 (or the pseudogene TRBV3-2) to TRBJ2-7, with no confident D gene call. The sequence in DNA is TGTGCCAGCAGCCAAGACTTCTACGAGCAGTACTTC. Translated, this is CASSQDFYEQYF.